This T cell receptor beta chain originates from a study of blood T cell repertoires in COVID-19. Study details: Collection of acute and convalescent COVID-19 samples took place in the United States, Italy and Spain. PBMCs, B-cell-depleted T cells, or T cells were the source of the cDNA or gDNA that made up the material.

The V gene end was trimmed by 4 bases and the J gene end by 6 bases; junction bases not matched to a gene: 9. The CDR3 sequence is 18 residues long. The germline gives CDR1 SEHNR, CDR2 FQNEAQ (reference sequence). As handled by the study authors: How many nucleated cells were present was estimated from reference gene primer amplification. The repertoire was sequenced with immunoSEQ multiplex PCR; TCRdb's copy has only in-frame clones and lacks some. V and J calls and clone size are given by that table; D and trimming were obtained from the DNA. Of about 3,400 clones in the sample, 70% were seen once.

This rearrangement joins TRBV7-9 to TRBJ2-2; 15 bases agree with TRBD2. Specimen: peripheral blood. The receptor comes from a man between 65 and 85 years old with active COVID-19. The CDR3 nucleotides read TGTGCCAGCAGCTCGAGGACTAGCGGGAGGGCCCGGCCCGGGGAGCTGTTTTTT. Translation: CASSSRTSGRARPGELFF. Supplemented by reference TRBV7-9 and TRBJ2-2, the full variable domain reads DTGVSQNPRHKITKRGQNVTFRCDPISEHNRLYWYRQTLGQGPEFLTYFQNEAQLEKSRLLSDRFSAERPKGSFSTLEIQRTEQGDSAMYLCASSSRTSGRARPGELFFGEGSRLTVL.